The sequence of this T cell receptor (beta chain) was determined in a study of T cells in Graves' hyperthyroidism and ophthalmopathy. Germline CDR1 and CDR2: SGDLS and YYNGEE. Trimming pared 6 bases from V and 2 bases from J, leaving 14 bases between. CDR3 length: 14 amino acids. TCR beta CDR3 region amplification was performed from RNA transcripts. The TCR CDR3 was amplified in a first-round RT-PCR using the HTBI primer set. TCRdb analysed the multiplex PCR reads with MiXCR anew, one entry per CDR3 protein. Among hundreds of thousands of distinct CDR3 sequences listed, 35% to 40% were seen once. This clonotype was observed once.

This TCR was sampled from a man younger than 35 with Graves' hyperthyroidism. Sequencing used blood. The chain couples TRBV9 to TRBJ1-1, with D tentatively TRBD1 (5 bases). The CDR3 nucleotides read TGTGCCAGCACCCCAGGAGGGACCAACACTGAAGCTTTCTTT. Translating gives CASTPGGTNTEAFF.